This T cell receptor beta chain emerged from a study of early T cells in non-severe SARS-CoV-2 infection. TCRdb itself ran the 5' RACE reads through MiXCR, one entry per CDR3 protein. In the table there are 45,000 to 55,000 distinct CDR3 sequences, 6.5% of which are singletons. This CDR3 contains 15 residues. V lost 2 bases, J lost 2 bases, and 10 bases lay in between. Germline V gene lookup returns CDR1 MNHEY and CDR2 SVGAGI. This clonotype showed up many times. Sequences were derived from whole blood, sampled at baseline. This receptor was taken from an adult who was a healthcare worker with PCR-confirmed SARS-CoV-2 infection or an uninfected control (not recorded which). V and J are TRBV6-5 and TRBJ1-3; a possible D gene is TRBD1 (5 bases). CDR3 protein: CASSYQGVPGNTIYF. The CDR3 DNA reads TGTGCCAGCAGTTACCAGGGAGTTCCTGGAAACACCATATATTTT.